What follows is one T cell receptor (beta chain) and its context. This sample stems from a study of blood T cell repertoires in COVID-19. About the study: Acute-phase and convalescent COVID-19 samples originated in the United States, Italy and Spain. Sources were T cells, B-cell-depleted T cells, or PBMCs; the material itself was cDNA or gDNA.

Between the trimmed V and J ends, which lost 0 bases and 5 bases, there was a span of 10 bases. The CDR3 loop spans 14 amino acids. Germline V gene sequence: CDR1 LGHDT, CDR2 YNNKEL (reference sequence). Study processing details: Reference gene primers were amplified, and this amplification served to estimate nucleated cell counts. Measured with immunoSEQ multiplex PCR; TCRdb has only the in-frame clones, and not every one. That table supplies the V and J calls and clone size; D and trimming were determined from the DNA. Among 180,000 or so clones listed, more than 70% were seen once. This clonotype originated in a middle-aged man with active or convalescent COVID-19. Source material: peripheral blood. This sequence joins TRBV3-1 (or the pseudogene TRBV3-2) and TRBJ1-1; D gene unclear. This CDR3 reads CASSQDTRGTEAFF. CDR3 nucleotide sequence: TGTGCCAGCAGCCAAGACACGAGAGGTACTGAAGCTTTCTTT.